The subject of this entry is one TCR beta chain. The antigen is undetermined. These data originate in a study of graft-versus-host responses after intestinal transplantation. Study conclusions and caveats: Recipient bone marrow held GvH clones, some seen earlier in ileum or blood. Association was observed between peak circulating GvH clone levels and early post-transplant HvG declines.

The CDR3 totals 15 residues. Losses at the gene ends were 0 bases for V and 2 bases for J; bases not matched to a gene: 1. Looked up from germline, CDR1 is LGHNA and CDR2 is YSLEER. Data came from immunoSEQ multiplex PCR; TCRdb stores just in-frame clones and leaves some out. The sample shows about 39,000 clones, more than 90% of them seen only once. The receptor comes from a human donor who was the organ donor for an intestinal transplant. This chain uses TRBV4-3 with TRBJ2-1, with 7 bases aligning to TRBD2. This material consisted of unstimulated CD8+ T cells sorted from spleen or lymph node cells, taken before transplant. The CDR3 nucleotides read TGCGCCAGCAGCCAAGACCGGGGGGCCTACAATGAGCAGTTCTTC. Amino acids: CASSQDRGAYNEQFF.